The following is a TCR beta chain sequence with its context. Antigen specificity is unknown. Trimming removed 4 bases from V and 2 bases from J; junction bases left unmatched: 5. The germline CDR1 and CDR2 sequences are KGHDR and SFDVKD. The CDR3 runs to 16 residues. Each CDR3 protein is one row after TCRdb ran MiXCR on the 5' RACE reads. The profile shows 700,000 to 850,000 distinct CDR3 sequences, 10% to 15% of them singletons. This sample stems from a study of CD8 T cells in ankylosing spondylitis. Study observations and caveats: There was reportedly significant enrichment of clones that were disease-linked in matched ankylosing spondylitis synovial fluid. A TCR beta motif made of 7 to 9 highly homologous variants seemed typical of ankylosing spondylitis blood.

The V call is TRBV24-1, the J call TRBJ2-3; 10 positions match TRBD1. The sample comprised blood, either unsorted or a sorted T cell fraction (not recorded which). This clonotype originated in a male donor with ankylosing spondylitis. CDR3 bases: TGTGCCACCAGTGACCCGGGACAGGGGCCCACAGATACGCAGTATTTT. Its translation: CATSDPGQGPTDTQYF.